One sample yielded the 8 T cell receptor beta chains listed below, sequenced in a study of identical twins. TCRdb analysed the 5' RACE reads with MiXCR anew, one entry per CDR3 protein. Of under 1 million distinct CDR3 sequences listed, roughly an eighth were seen once; the top ten hold under 2%. These same records also appear under a second study, on yellow fever vaccine responses in identical twins.

Sequenced input: PBMCs. The receptors were gathered from a woman between 18 and 30 years old in good health.

The V and J genes are TRBV29-1 and TRBJ2-2, with 8 bases lining up with TRBD1. Germline V CDR1 and CDR2: SQVTM, ANQGSEA. The CDR3 is made up of 12 amino acids. V shed 7 bases, J shed 12 bases, and the junction held 10 bases outside the gene matches. The CDR3 DNA is TGCAGCGGCGGACAGGGTGGTGGGCAGCTGTTTTTT. Translation gives CSGGQGGGQLFF.

This clonotype occurred a few times. The chain employs TRBV2 and TRBJ2-5; D might be TRBD1 or TRBD2, each matching 6 bases. The length of the CDR3 is 14 residues. CDR1 SNHLY and CDR2 FYNNEI come from the germline V gene. Trimming took off 7 bases at V and 2 bases at J, with 14 bases between the two ends. CDR3 loop: CASKRGAGQETQYF. The CDR3 nucleotides read TGTGCCAGCAAAAGGGGGGCAGGGCAAGAGACCCAGTACTTC.

This clonotype was observed a handful of times. The rearrangement links TRBV5-1 to TRBJ1-3; D remains unclear. CDR1 is SGHRS and CDR2 is YFSETQ in the germline V gene. This CDR3 spans 15 amino acids. V was cut by 0 bases and J by 0 bases, with 7 bases left in between. The CDR3 DNA reads TGCGCCAGCAGCTTGGCGGCAGACTCTGGAAACACCATATATTTT. It yields the protein CASSLAADSGNTIYF.

The chain carries TRBV7-7 and TRBJ2-3, with 12 bases fitting TRBD2. Germline V gene sequence: CDR1 SSHAT, CDR2 FNYEAQ (reference sequence). The CDR3 runs to 14 residues. J was trimmed by 4 bases and V by 10 bases; bases with no gene match: 6. CDR3 sequence (DNA): TGTGCCACGCGCCGACTAGCGGGGGCAGATACGCAGTATTTT. Protein: CATRRLAGADTQYF.

This clonotype came up a few times. This chain uses TRBV18 with TRBJ2-3; TRBD2 aligns across 12 bases. The length of the CDR3 is 17 residues. J gave up 0 bases and V 3 bases, and 4 bases lay outside the gene matches. Germline loops: CDR1 KGHSH, CDR2 LQKENI. The CDR3 DNA sequence: TGTGCCAGCTCACCCCCCGGACTAGCGGGAAGCACAGATACGCAGTATTTT. Protein product: CASSPPGLAGSTDTQYF.

This clonotype has only a few counts. This chain uses TRBV6-1 with TRBJ1-1, with TRBD1 as a possible D gene (6 bases). Germline lookup yields CDR1 MNHNS and CDR2 SASEGT. This CDR3 region has 14 residues. Trimming stripped 3 bases from V and 5 bases from J, with 13 bases between. The CDR3 DNA follows: TGTGCCAGCAGTGACAGGGGAGGTTTGACTGAAGCTTTCTTT. It is translated as CASSDRGGLTEAFF.

V is TRBV7-2 and J is TRBJ2-1; TRBD1 aligns across 7 bases. Per germline, CDR1 SGHTA and CDR2 FQGNSA. V was pared by 1 base and J by 7 bases, with 7 bases of the junction left unmatched. The CDR3 extends over 15 amino acids. The CDR3 DNA reads as TGTGCCAGCAGCTTAGATAGTTCCAGGGGGAATGAGCAGTTCTTC. It yields the protein CASSLDSSRGNEQFF.

J is TRBJ2-2 and V is TRBV3-1; possibly TRBD2 for D (5 bases). Trimming pared 1 base from V and 0 bases from J, leaving 9 bases between. The CDR3 loop spans 16 amino acids. Germline values: CDR1 LGHDT, CDR2 YNNKEL (reference sequence). The CDR3 region has the DNA TGTGCCAGCAGCCAAGCAGGACTGACGAACACCGGGGAGCTGTTTTTT. This sequence encodes CASSQAGLTNTGELFF.